This T cell receptor beta chain came from a study of blood T cell repertoires in COVID-19. Study background: From T cells, B-cell-depleted T cells, or PBMCs came the material, which was cDNA or gDNA.

Germline V gene data show CDR1 as SGHTA and CDR2 as FQGTGA. The V gene end was trimmed by 5 bases and the J gene end by 2 bases; junction bases not matched to a gene: 9. CDR3 length: 15 residues. Sequencing was performed with immunoSEQ multiplex PCR; in TCRdb, only in-frame clones are kept and a portion is missing. Found here are 150,000 to 180,000 clones, approximately 82% of them singletons; the top ten hold over 8%. The sequence came from a woman aged 45-65 years with acute or convalescent COVID-19. The gene calls are TRBV7-3 and TRBJ2-7; TRBD2 matches at 7 bases. Sequenced: peripheral blood. CDR3 nucleotides: TGTGCCAGCAGCGCCCCGGGGCGGGGGACCTACGAGCAGTACTTC. It yields the protein CASSAPGRGTYEQYF.